This entry lists 4 T cell receptor beta chains sequenced from one sample in a study of low-dose radiotherapy and immunotherapy resistance in tumors. TRAV- and TRBV-specific primers primed first-strand cDNA, covering alpha and beta chains. TCRs were amplified for approximately 21 PCR cycles with a constant-region primer and V-primer adapter. Using its own MiXCR run on the reads, TCRdb lists one record per CDR3 protein. The sample gives some 15,000 distinct CDR3 sequences, roughly 50% of which show up once; 3% to 4% is in the top ten. The receptors shown here come from a human donor with advanced metastatic prostate, ovarian, gallbladder or colorectal cancer (not recorded which). This table probably holds off-target reads from a library built for another chain.

This clonotype has only a few counts. This chain links TRBV7-9 with TRBJ2-7; TRBD2 matches 9 bases. CDR1 is SEHNR, CDR2 FQNEAQ, per germline (reference sequence). Unmatched junction bases numbered 11, after V lost 6 bases and J lost 2 bases. This CDR3 has 16 residues. The CDR3 DNA reads as TGTGCCAGCAGTCCAGTGGGGCTAGCGGGGACCTACGAGCAGTACTTC. This encodes CASSPVGLAGTYEQYF. The full variable domain, its missing parts supplied by reference TRBV7-9 and TRBJ2-7, is DTGVSQNPRHKITKRGQNVTFRCDPISEHNRLYWYRQTLGQGPEFLTYFQNEAQLEKSRLLSDRFSAERPKGSFSTLEIQRTEQGDSAMYLCASSPVGLAGTYEQYFGPGTRLTVT.

The V call is TRBV6-1, the J call TRBJ2-3, with 7 nucleotides matching TRBD2. Germline V gene lookup returns CDR1 MNHNS and CDR2 SASEGT. The CDR3 runs 16 residues. V was pared by 8 bases and J by 2 bases, with 13 bases of the junction left unmatched. CDR3 amino acids: CASPAHGGGPTDTQYF. The DNA for the CDR3 is TGTGCCAGCCCCGCCCATGGCGGGGGACCCACAGATACGCAGTATTTT.

In this sample, this clonotype turned up a few times. This chain joins TRBV27 and TRBJ1-6, with D maybe TRBD1 (6 bases). Germline V gives CDR1 MNHEY, CDR2 SMNVEV (reference sequence). Trimming pared 5 bases from V and 0 bases from J, leaving 11 bases between. The CDR3 extends over 16 amino acids. For the CDR3, the DNA is TGTGCCAGCAGTCAAGGACAGAGCTCCTATAATTCACCCCTCCACTTT. Translated: CASSQGQSSYNSPLHF.

This clonotype was detected a few times. The chain carries TRBV2 and TRBJ2-4; D may be TRBD2 (5 bases). The length of the CDR3 is 13 residues. The ends were cut back, 7 bases at V and 5 bases at J, with 12 bases in the middle. In germline, CDR1 is SNHLY, CDR2 FYNNEI. The DNA of the CDR3 is TGTGCCAGCACAGGACTGGGAGAAAACATTCAGTACTTC. The encoded protein is CASTGLGENIQYF.